Shown below are 16 T cell receptor beta chains from a single sample sequenced in a study of identifying expanded T cells in peripheral blood. Sequencing used immunoSEQ multiplex PCR; TCRdb keeps in-frame clones, though not all of them. The sample carries 84,000 or so clones, over 75% recorded once. The specimen was blood. These receptors were collected from a person aged 18 to 75 in good health.

A single count supports this clone. The rearrangement uses TRBV6-6 and TRBJ2-2, with D possibly matching TRBD1 (6 bases). Germline CDR1 and CDR2: MNHNY and SVGAGI (reference sequence). Trimming pared 5 bases from V and 3 bases from J, leaving 10 bases between. This CDR3 comprises 14 residues. CDR3 DNA: TGTGCCAGCAGTCCACAGGGTTACACCGGGGAGCTGTTTTTT. Translated: CASSPQGYTGELFF.

The rearrangement links TRBV19 to TRBJ2-7; D is perhaps TRBD2 (6 bases). The V gene's germline CDR1 is LNHDA and CDR2 SQIVND (reference sequence). Trimming removed 5 bases from V and 6 bases from J, with 14 bases in between. The CDR3 is 13 residues long. This CDR3 is CASSAGTGLEQYF. The CDR3 DNA reads TGTGCCAGTAGTGCCGGGACGGGACTCGAGCAGTACTTC.

The chain couples TRBV7-9 to TRBJ2-3, with D hard to call. Trimming stripped 5 bases from V and 1 base from J, with 19 bases between. This CDR3 is 17 amino acids long. CDR1 and CDR2 from the germline V gene are SEHNR and FQNEAQ (reference sequence). CDR3 bases: TGTGCCAGCAGCCAGAGAAATGTAGCTAGGGGCACAGATACGCAGTATTTT. Translation gives CASSQRNVARGTDTQYF.

In its sample, this clone was seen once. The V call is TRBV5-4, the J call TRBJ2-7, with D unresolved. Trimming took off 1 base at V and 4 bases at J, with 18 bases between the two ends. Germline loops: CDR1 SGHNT, CDR2 YYREEE (reference sequence). This CDR3 is built from 16 residues. The CDR3 protein is CASSLMGLSLSYEQYF. CDR3 DNA sequence: TGTGCCAGCAGCTTGATGGGTCTGAGCCTATCTTACGAGCAGTACTTC.

The chain combines TRBV14 with TRBJ2-1; tentative D call: TRBD2 (6 bases). With 4 bases removed from V and 4 bases from J, the gap between germline ends came to 14 bases. From germline, CDR1 is SGHDN and CDR2 FVKESK. The CDR3 loop spans 15 amino acids. CDR3 region: CASSPLEGIYNEQFF. For the CDR3, the DNA is TGTGCCAGCAGCCCCTTGGAGGGTATATACAATGAGCAGTTCTTC.

V is TRBV9 and J is TRBJ1-1; no firm D call. The CDR3 has 14 amino acids. Trimming stripped 1 base from V and 0 bases from J, with 7 bases between. Germline V lookup: CDR1 SGDLS, CDR2 YYNGEE. CDR3 sequence (DNA): TGTGCCAGCAGCGTACGAGGGTTGAACACTGAAGCTTTCTTT. Translation: CASSVRGLNTEAFF.

This chain links TRBV7-6 with TRBJ2-7; 7 nucleotides match TRBD1. CDR3 size: 13 residues. The V and J ends lost 5 bases and 2 bases, in that order; junction bases with no gene match: 3. Per the germline V gene, CDR1 is SGHVS and CDR2 is FNYEAQ. Here the CDR3 DNA reads TGTGCCAGCAGCCTCGGGACAGCCTACGAGCAGTACTTC. Translating it yields CASSLGTAYEQYF.

This chain joins TRBV15 and TRBJ1-1, with unresolved D. V gave up 0 bases and J gave up 11 bases, with 16 bases separating them. The CDR3 extends over 14 amino acids. The germline CDR1 and CDR2 sequences are LNHNV and YYDKDF (reference sequence). CDR3: CATSREGRYGEAFF. Here the CDR3 DNA reads TGTGCCACCAGCAGAGAGGGTCGATACGGGGAGGCTTTCTTT.

The gene calls are TRBV5-6 and TRBJ2-3, with 10 bases aligning to TRBD2. The CDR3 is made up of 16 amino acids. Per the germline V gene, CDR1 is SGHDT and CDR2 is YYEEEE. V trimming: 3 bases; J trimming: 5 bases; junction bases outside the gene matches: 9. As DNA, the CDR3 is TGTGCCAGCAGCTCGCCCCAAAGCGGGAGGGTAGATACGCAGTATTTT. It yields the protein CASSSPQSGRVDTQYF.

In its sample, this clone was seen a few times. The J gene is TRBJ2-7, the V gene TRBV4-1; 13 bases line up with TRBD2. The CDR3 covers 16 residues. J was trimmed by 6 bases and V by 3 bases; bases with no gene match: 8. Germline CDR1 reads MGHRA; CDR2 reads YSYEKL. The CDR3, as DNA: TGCGCCAGCAGCCACGGGACTAGCGGGACCTTGGGCGAGCAGTACTTC. It encodes CASSHGTSGTLGEQYF.

This clone has more than one count but fewer than ten. V usage is TRBV5-1 and J usage is TRBJ2-7; 12 bases map to TRBD2. V lost 3 bases, J lost 0 bases, and 10 bases stayed unmatched. This CDR3 spans 18 amino acids. From germline, CDR1 is SGHRS and CDR2 YFSETQ. CDR3 sequence reads: CASSSGLAGPSSSYEQYF. The DNA for the CDR3 is TGCGCCAGCAGCTCGGGACTAGCGGGCCCTTCCTCCTCCTACGAGCAGTACTTC.

The rearrangement links TRBV21-1 to TRBJ2-5; the table gives TRBD2 as D, unverified against the DNA. TRBV21-1 is annotated as a pseudogene. The CDR3 consists of 15 residues. This CDR3 is CASSAPTSGEETQYF. CDR3 in DNA: TGTGCCAGCAGCGCCCCGACTAGCGGTGAAGAGACCCAGTACTTC.

V usage is TRBV11-3 and J usage is TRBJ2-7; D is undetermined. Germline assignment: CDR1 SGHNT and CDR2 YENEEA. The V end lost 6 bases, the J end lost 0 bases, and 15 bases lay between the germline ends. The CDR3 length is 15 residues. CDR3 coding DNA: TGTGCCAGCAGGTTAAATAATCTAAGCTCCTACGAGCAGTACTTC. It yields the protein CASRLNNLSSYEQYF.

The V and J genes are TRBV7-2 and TRBJ1-3, with a weak D call TRBD1 (5 bases). CDR1 and CDR2 from the germline V gene are SGHTA and FQGNSA. Trimming cost V 1 base and J 2 bases, with 9 bases left between them. The CDR3 runs 15 residues. The CDR3 DNA follows: TGTGCCAGCAGCTTAGGGGCAGGGCCTGGAAACACCATATATTTT. Translated, it gives CASSLGAGPGNTIYF.

Only one count was recorded for this clone. The chain couples TRBV19 to TRBJ1-2; a possible D gene is TRBD1 (6 bases). The V gene's germline CDR1 is LNHDA and CDR2 SQIVND (reference sequence). CDR3 length: 15 amino acids. The ends were cut back, 7 bases at V and 7 bases at J, with 22 bases in the middle. CDR3 sequence reads: CASTVGGLSPLGYTF. In DNA form, the CDR3 reads TGTGCCAGTACCGTGGGGGGCCTCTCCCCCCTTGGCTACACCTTC.

Concerning this clone: One end of the junction does not line up with germline, which may come from a read error. The chain recombines TRBV20-1 with TRBJ1-1; D gene uncertain. Germline V lookup: CDR1 DFQATT, CDR2 SNEGSKA (reference sequence). This CDR3 is built from 8 residues. In DNA form, the CDR3 reads TGCAGTGCCCCTGGACTGAATTTT. It encodes CSAPGLNF.